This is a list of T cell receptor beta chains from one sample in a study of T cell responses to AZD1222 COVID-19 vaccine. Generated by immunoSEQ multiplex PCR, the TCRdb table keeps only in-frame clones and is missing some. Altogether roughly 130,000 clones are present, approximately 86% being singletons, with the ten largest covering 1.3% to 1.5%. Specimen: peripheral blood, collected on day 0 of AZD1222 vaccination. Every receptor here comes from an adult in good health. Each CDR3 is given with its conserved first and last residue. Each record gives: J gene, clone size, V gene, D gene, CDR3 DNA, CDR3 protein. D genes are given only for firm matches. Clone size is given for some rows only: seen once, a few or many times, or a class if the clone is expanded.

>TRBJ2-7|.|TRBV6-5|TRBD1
TGTGCCAGCAATTCCGGACAGGGCTACGAGCAGTACTTC
CASNSGQGYEQYF
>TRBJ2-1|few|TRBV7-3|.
TGTGCCAGCAGACACGACAGTAGCTCCTACAATGAGCAGTTCTTC
CASRHDSSSYNEQFF
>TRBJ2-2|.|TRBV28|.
TGTGCCAGCACGGAGAACACCGGGGAGCTGTTTTTT
CASTENTGELFF
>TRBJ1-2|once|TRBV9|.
TGTGCCAGCAGCCTGGGGTCCAACTATGGCTACACCTTC
CASSLGSNYGYTF
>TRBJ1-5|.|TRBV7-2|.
TGTGCCAGCAGCTTAAGTTCCCAGGGAGGCATGCAGCCCCAGCATTTT
CASSLSSQGGMQPQHF
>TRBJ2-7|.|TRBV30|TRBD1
TGTGCCTGCCCAGGGACAGGGGCCTACGAGCAGTACTTC
CACPGTGAYEQYF
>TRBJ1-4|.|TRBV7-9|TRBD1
TGTGCCAGCAGCTTAGCCGGGACAGCAGGAGAAAAACTGTTTTTT
CASSLAGTAGEKLFF
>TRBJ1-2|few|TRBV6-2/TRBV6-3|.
TGTGCCAGCAGTCCGGGAACCTCCTATGGCTACACCTTC
CASSPGTSYGYTF
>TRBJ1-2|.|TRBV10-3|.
TGTGCCATCAAGGCTGGCAGGACCGGAGGCTACACCTTC
CAIKAGRTGGYTF
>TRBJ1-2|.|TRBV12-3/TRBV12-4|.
TGTGCCACTGGACGCCTGGGCTACACCTTC
CATGRLGYTF
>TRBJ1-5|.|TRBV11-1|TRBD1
TGTGCCAGCAGCCAAACAGGGGATCAGCCCCAGCATTTT
CASSQTGDQPQHF
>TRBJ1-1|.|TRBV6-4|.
TGTGCCAGCAGTCTACAATCGAACACTGAAGCTTTCTTT
CASSLQSNTEAFF
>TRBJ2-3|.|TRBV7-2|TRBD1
TGTGCCACTAGGGACAGCGCGACAGATACGCAGTATTTT
CATRDSATDTQYF
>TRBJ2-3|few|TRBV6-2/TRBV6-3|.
TGTGCCAGCAGTTTGGGGAGTACGCAGTATTTT
CASSLGSTQYF
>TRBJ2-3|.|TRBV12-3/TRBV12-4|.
TGTGCCAGCAGCAACTCTAGAGATACGCAGTATTTT
CASSNSRDTQYF